These 8 T cell receptor beta chains originate from one sample sequenced in a study of response to subunit inactivated influenza vaccine. MiXCR, applied by TCRdb to the RT-PCR reads, yields one record per CDR3 protein. The table has over 150,000 distinct CDR3 sequences, roughly an eighth seen once. The material was CD8+ T cells sorted from PBMCs, obtained more than 4 days after vaccination. The receptors stem from a man aged 45-65 years who received an inactivated influenza vaccine.

The V call is TRBV5-1, the J call TRBJ2-5; TRBD2 matches 7 bases. The CDR3 totals 16 residues. The V gene's germline CDR1 is SGHRS and CDR2 YFSETQ. V trimming: 7 bases; J trimming: 9 bases; junction bases outside the gene matches: 21. Written as DNA, the CDR3 is TGCGCCAGCCGCGGGGGACGGAGGATAAGAGATGAGTCCCAGTACTTC. Its protein product is CASRGGRRIRDESQYF.

This clonotype turned up a few times. This chain connects TRBV11-2 to TRBJ2-1; 9 positions agree with TRBD2. The CDR3 contains 14 residues. Germline CDR1 is SGHAT and CDR2 is FQNNGV. V shed 2 bases and J 6 bases; nucleotides not matched to a gene: 2. DNA for the CDR3: TGTGCCAGCAGCTTATCTAGCGGGGTCAATGAGCAGTTCTTC. Its protein product is CASSLSSGVNEQFF. The whole variable domain, remainder taken from reference TRBV11-2 and TRBJ2-1, is EAGVAQSPRYKIIEKRQSVAFWCNPISGHATLYWYQQILGQGPKLLIQFQNNGVVDDSQLPKDRFSAERLKGVDSTLKIQPAKLEDSAVYLCASSLSSGVNEQFFGPGTRLTVL.

CDR3 region: CASSQDPLRGQETQYF. The CDR3 bases are TGTGCCAGCAGCCAAGATCCCCTCAGGGGACAAGAGACCCAGTACTTC. The V and J genes are TRBV4-2 and TRBJ2-5; D possibly corresponds to TRBD1 (6 bases). The CDR3 sequence is 16 residues long. Trimming left V 0 bases short and J 2 bases short, with 13 bases between. Germline values: CDR1 LGHNA, CDR2 YNFKEQ.

This clonotype was detected only a few times. The V gene is TRBV28, the J gene TRBJ1-5; tentative D call: TRBD1 (6 bases). CDR1 is MDHEN and CDR2 is SYDVKM in the germline V gene. The V end was cut by 7 bases, the J end by 7 bases, with 11 bases between. This CDR3 has 12 amino acids. CDR3 sequence reads: CASTPGEQPQHF. The CDR3 DNA follows: TGTGCCAGCACCCCAGGGGAACAGCCCCAGCATTTT. Full variable domain (rest looked up from reference TRBV28 and TRBJ1-5): DVKVTQSSRYLVKRTGEKVFLECVQDMDHENMFWYRQDPGLGLRLIYFSYDVKMKEKGDIPEGYSVSREKKERFSLILESASTNQTSMYLCASTPGEQPQHFGDGTRLSIL.

This sequence joins TRBV9 and TRBJ1-2; D not resolved. This CDR3 region has 12 residues. Germline values: CDR1 SGDLS, CDR2 YYNGEE. Trimming pared 4 bases from V and 2 bases from J, leaving 6 bases between. The CDR3: CASSNSNYGYTF. CDR3 DNA: TGTGCCAGCAGCAACTCAAACTATGGCTACACCTTC.

The chain recombines TRBV20-1 with TRBJ2-3; TRBD2 aligns across 10 bases. Germline values: CDR1 DFQATT, CDR2 SNEGSKA (reference sequence). V trimming: 4 bases; J trimming: 2 bases; junction bases outside the gene matches: 15. This CDR3 comprises 18 residues. CDR3 bases: TGCAGTGCTAATAAGTACCAACTAGCGGGACTTGACACAGATACGCAGTATTTT. Protein: CSANKYQLAGLDTDTQYF.

The chain uses TRBV25-1 and TRBJ2-5; D might be TRBD1 (5 bases). Deletions cut 0 bases from V and 1 base from J, with 6 bases between. The germline CDR1 and CDR2 sequences are MGHDK and SYGVNS. The CDR3 has 14 amino acids. CDR3 in DNA: TGTGCCAGCAGTGAATATGACAGCCAAGAGACCCAGTACTTC. Amino acid sequence: CASSEYDSQETQYF.

This clonotype was recorded a few times. The chain has TRBV29-1 and TRBJ2-2, with TRBD1 identical over 9 bases. Trimming took 1 base from V and 5 from J; bases not matched to a gene: 8. The CDR3 is 16 residues long. Looked up from germline, CDR1 is SQVTM and CDR2 is ANQGSEA. CDR3 protein: CSVEVRGQGNTGELFF. CDR3 DNA sequence: TGCAGCGTTGAAGTAAGGGGACAGGGTAATACCGGGGAGCTGTTTTTT.